These 21 T cell receptor beta chains were sequenced from one sample in a study of shared clonotypes between healthy human individuals. Produced via immunoSEQ multiplex PCR; TCRdb's table is partial and in-frame only. The sample holds approximately 2.4 million clones, 90% to 96% seen once. Sample: naive CD4+ T cells sorted from blood. Subset specified: CD45RA+ positively selected. These TCRs come from a man between 18 and 29 years old in good health.

The chain is built from TRBV2 and TRBJ1-2; D possibly corresponds to TRBD1 (5 bases). Trimming cost V 4 bases and J 5 bases, with 14 bases left between them. Germline V gives CDR1 SNHLY, CDR2 FYNNEI. This CDR3 has 14 amino acids. The CDR3 spells CASSATPGGYGYTF. The CDR3 nucleotides read TGTGCCAGCAGTGCCACTCCGGGGGGGTATGGCTACACCTTC.

Points on this clone: Distinct nucleotide sequences in the sample also encode this CDR3. This sequence joins TRBV28 and TRBJ2-5; perhaps D is TRBD1 or TRBD2 (5 bases each). The germline V gene has CDR1 MDHEN and CDR2 SYDVKM. The CDR3 sequence is 14 residues long. Trimming removed 1 base from V and 5 bases from J, with 11 bases in between. CDR3 in amino acids: CASSLLGVGETQYF. Here the CDR3 DNA reads TGTGCCAGCAGTTTATTGGGGGTCGGCGAGACCCAGTACTTC.

This clone was seen a handful of times. The chain combines TRBV30 with TRBJ2-7; 10 nucleotides agree with TRBD2. The germline gives CDR1 GTSNPN, CDR2 SVGIG (reference sequence). This CDR3 comprises 16 residues. The V segment lost 7 bases and the J segment 12 bases; nucleotides outside the gene matches: 24. This CDR3 is CASEPSGAGGGSSRYF. In nucleotides, the CDR3 is TGTGCCTCGGAGCCCTCCGGAGCGGGGGGGGGATCTTCGCGGTACTTC. Filled out from reference TRBV30 and TRBJ2-7, the complete variable domain reads SQTIHQWPATLVQPVGSPLSLECTVEGTSNPNLYWYRQAAGRGLQLLFYSVGIGQISSEVPQNLSASRPQDRQFILSSKKLLLSDSGFYLCASEPSGAGGGSSRYFGPGTRLTVT.

The genes are TRBV7-8 and TRBJ1-6; 7 bases align to TRBD1. The CDR3 totals 18 residues. Germline V gene lookup returns CDR1 SGHVS and CDR2 FQNEAQ. The ends lost 4 bases at V and 0 bases at J; junction bases unmatched: 9. CDR3 sequence reads: CASSYRDRASSYNSPLHF. CDR3 coding DNA: TGTGCCAGCAGCTACCGAGACAGGGCTTCCTCCTATAATTCACCCCTCCACTTT.

The rearrangement links TRBV10-2 to TRBJ2-5; D remains unclear. Germline lookup yields CDR1 WSHSY and CDR2 SAAADI. Trimming removed 2 bases from V and 2 bases from J, with 15 bases in between. The CDR3 extends over 16 amino acids. The CDR3 DNA is TGCGCCAGCAGTGAGAAAAAAGGTCCGAGTCAAGAGACCCAGTACTTC. This gives the protein CASSEKKGPSQETQYF.

The chain has TRBV4-3 and TRBJ2-2; D not resolved. V lost 0 bases to trimming and J lost 5 bases, with 4 bases between them. The CDR3 length is 13 residues. From germline, CDR1 is LGHNA and CDR2 YSLEER. CDR3 in DNA: TGCGCCAGCAGCCAAGAACAGACCGGGGAGCTGTTTTTT. This sequence encodes CASSQEQTGELFF.

This clone has only one observation. This chain connects TRBV5-4 to TRBJ2-2; TRBD1 is a possible D gene (6 bases). V was pared by 5 bases and J by 7 bases, with 12 bases between. Germline CDR1 is SGHNT and CDR2 is YYREEE (reference sequence). This CDR3 is built from 13 residues. The CDR3 spells CASSTGNVGELFF. The CDR3 DNA reads TGTGCCAGCAGTACAGGGAACGTCGGGGAGCTGTTTTTT.

The chain joins TRBV5-5 to TRBJ1-2; D call uncertain. CDR1 is SGHKS and CDR2 is YYEKEE in the germline V gene (reference sequence). The CDR3 sequence is 15 residues long. V gave up 0 bases and J gave up 4 bases, with 13 bases separating them. The CDR3 is CASSLEGRPGYGYTF. CDR3 bases: TGTGCCAGCAGCTTGGAGGGCAGGCCGGGCTATGGCTACACCTTC. Combining the CDR3 with reference TRBV5-5 and TRBJ1-2 gives the whole variable domain DAGVTQSPTHLIKTRGQQVTLRCSPISGHKSVSWYQQVLGQGPQFIFQYYEKEERGRGNFPDRFSARQFPNYSSELNVNALLLGDSALYLCASSLEGRPGYGYTFGSGTRLTVV.

CDR3 amino acids: CASSLGVGTGAGYTF. The DNA for the CDR3 is TGCGCCAGCAGCTTGGGCGTCGGGACAGGGGCTGGCTACACCTTC. The V gene is TRBV5-1, the J gene TRBJ1-2; 10 bases line up with TRBD1. The V and J ends lost 0 bases and 7 bases, in that order; junction bases with no gene match: 6. Germline loops: CDR1 SGHRS, CDR2 YFSETQ. CDR3 length equals 15 residues.

This sequence joins TRBV15 and TRBJ1-6; D is unresolved. V shed 5 bases and J shed 4 bases, with 6 bases lying between them. CDR1 LNHNV and CDR2 YYDKDF come from the germline V gene (reference sequence). The CDR3 totals 13 residues. For the CDR3, the DNA is TGTGCCACCAGCCAACAGTATAATTCACCCCTCCACTTT. Translation gives CATSQQYNSPLHF.

V and J are TRBV28 and TRBJ2-2, with 9 bases matching TRBD2. The germline V gene encodes CDR1 MDHEN and CDR2 SYDVKM. Germline trimming cut 4 bases from V and 0 bases from J; bases unmatched to any gene: 6. This CDR3 is 17 amino acids long. CDR3 coding DNA: TGTGCCAGCAGTTCCCAGGGACTAGCTGCGAACACCGGGGAGCTGTTTTTT. Its translation is CASSSQGLAANTGELFF.

This chain uses TRBV5-1 with TRBJ1-6; D is possibly TRBD1 (5 bases). The V end lost 5 bases, the J end lost 5 bases, and 20 bases lay between the germline ends. The CDR3 contains 17 residues. Germline loops: CDR1 SGHRS, CDR2 YFSETQ. CDR3 nucleotide sequence: TGCGCCAGCAGTTCACTCTCCGGGACGCCAGATAATTCACCCCTCCACTTT. The encoded protein is CASSSLSGTPDNSPLHF.

This clone has only a few counts. The rearrangement joins TRBV5-1 to TRBJ2-2; perhaps TRBD1 as D (6 bases). V gave up 0 bases and J gave up 3 bases, with 6 bases separating them. CDR1 and CDR2 from the germline V gene are SGHRS and YFSETQ. This CDR3 contains 14 residues. CDR3 sequence reads: CASSLGTDTGELFF. The DNA for the CDR3 is TGCGCCAGCAGCTTGGGGACAGACACCGGGGAGCTGTTTTTT.

This chain joins TRBV15 and TRBJ1-5; TRBD1 might be the D (6 bases). Germline CDR1 is LNHNV and CDR2 is YYDKDF (reference sequence). With 0 bases removed from V and 6 bases from J, the gap between germline ends came to 9 bases. This CDR3 is 14 amino acids long. The CDR3 DNA reads as TGTGCCACCAGCAGAGAAAGGACAGTTCAGCCCCAGCATTTT. Its protein product is CATSRERTVQPQHF.

V usage is TRBV5-1 and J usage is TRBJ1-6; the match to TRBD1 covers 8 bases. Germline assignment: CDR1 SGHRS and CDR2 YFSETQ. The CDR3 extends over 14 amino acids. V dropped 3 bases and J dropped 11; count of bases not matched to a gene: 7. The CDR3 protein is CASSSDRGGTPLHF. Written as DNA, the CDR3 is TGCGCCAGCAGCTCCGACAGGGGAGGTACACCCCTCCACTTT. Combining the CDR3 with reference TRBV5-1 and TRBJ1-6 gives the whole variable domain KAGVTQTPRYLIKTRGQQVTLSCSPISGHRSVSWYQQTPGQGLQFLFEYFSETQRNKGNFPGRFSGRQFSNSRSEMNVSTLELGDSALYLCASSSDRGGTPLHFGNGTRLTVT.

V gene TRBV7-2 combines with J gene TRBJ1-1; D might be TRBD1 (6 bases). The length of the CDR3 is 13 residues. The V gene's germline CDR1 is SGHTA and CDR2 FQGNSA. Trimming stripped 6 bases from V and 8 bases from J, with 16 bases between. CDR3 in amino acids: CASSYRVLAEAFF. The CDR3 nucleotides read TGTGCCAGCAGTTACAGGGTTCTAGCCGAAGCTTTCTTT.

About this clone itself: The same CDR3 arises from other DNA sequences in this sample as well. The genes are TRBV18 and TRBJ1-5; 10 positions agree with TRBD1. There are 15 residues in the CDR3. V lost 5 bases to trimming and J lost 2 bases; unmatched junction nucleotides: 3. Germline V lookup: CDR1 KGHSH, CDR2 LQKENI. This chain's CDR3 is CASSTGTGGNQPQHF. The CDR3 DNA reads as TGTGCCAGCTCAACCGGGACAGGGGGCAATCAGCCCCAGCATTTT.

The chain uses TRBV28 and TRBJ1-6, with D unclear. The germline V gene has CDR1 MDHEN and CDR2 SYDVKM. The V end was cut by 7 bases, the J end by 5 bases, with 15 bases between. CDR3 length: 15 residues. DNA of the CDR3: TGTGCCAGCACCTCCCCGGACGTACATAATTCACCCCTCCACTTT. Its protein is CASTSPDVHNSPLHF.

The chain employs TRBV5-1 and TRBJ2-1, with D possibly matching TRBD2 (5 bases). Germline loops: CDR1 SGHRS, CDR2 YFSETQ. CDR3 size: 14 residues. With 0 bases removed from V and 4 bases from J, the gap between germline ends came to 8 bases. CDR3 nucleotide sequence: TGCGCCAGCAGCTTGGCACGGGAATACAATGAGCAGTTCTTC. Its translation: CASSLAREYNEQFF.

This chain connects TRBV18 to TRBJ1-4; tentative D call: TRBD1 (6 bases). The CDR3 has 12 amino acids. Germline-derived CDR1 and CDR2 are KGHSH and LQKENI. Trimming took off 1 base at V and 10 bases at J, with 7 bases between the two ends. The CDR3 reads CASSPLQGKLFF. CDR3 nucleotide sequence: TGTGCCAGCTCACCACTACAGGGAAAACTGTTTTTT.

The CDR3 bases are TGTGCCAGCTCACCGGGACAGACCCCGATCGACGAGCAGTACTTC. This translates into CASSPGQTPIDEQYF. The chain employs TRBV18 and TRBJ2-7, with 7 bases fitting TRBD1. Germline V gene data show CDR1 as KGHSH and CDR2 as LQKENI. This CDR3 is 15 amino acids long. The V and J ends lost 3 bases and 5 bases, in that order; junction bases with no gene match: 10.